Presented here are 6 T cell receptor beta chains from one specimen sequenced in a study of neurological immune-mediated disorders. Time point reported: longitudinal time-point 2. TCRdb reanalysed the 5' RACE reads using MiXCR and keeps one entry per CDR3 protein. The data hold about 80,000 distinct CDR3 sequences, with 5% to 6.5% observed a single time. Sequenced input: PBMCs. Receptor source: a woman in her fifties or sixties with multiple sclerosis.

This clonotype has ten or more counts. V usage is TRBV15 and J usage is TRBJ1-4; 9 bases match TRBD1. The V segment lost 1 base and the J segment 8 bases; nucleotides outside the gene matches: 5. The CDR3 has 15 amino acids. Germline CDR1 reads LNHNV; CDR2 reads YYDKDF (reference sequence). CDR3 sequence: CATSRGGQGEEKLFF. The DNA for the CDR3 is TGTGCCACCAGCAGAGGGGGACAGGGAGAAGAAAAACTGTTTTTT.

At least ten counts were recorded for this clonotype. J is TRBJ1-2 and V is TRBV20-1; unclear D gene. Looked up from germline, CDR1 is DFQATT and CDR2 is SNEGSKA (reference sequence). This CDR3 comprises 14 residues. Trimming pared 3 bases from V and 0 bases from J, leaving 11 bases between. This CDR3 reads CSASGLRTNYGYTF. CDR3 in DNA: TGCAGTGCTAGCGGACTTCGGACTAACTATGGCTACACCTTC.

This clonotype was seen ten or more times. This chain uses TRBV5-1 with TRBJ2-1; TRBD2 agrees at 7 bases. The V gene end was trimmed by 0 bases and the J gene end by 6 bases; junction bases not matched to a gene: 6. This CDR3 contains 15 residues. Germline loops: CDR1 SGHRS, CDR2 YFSETQ. The CDR3 here is CASSLAAGGVNEQFF. The CDR3 DNA reads as TGCGCCAGCAGCTTGGCCGCTGGGGGGGTCAATGAGCAGTTCTTC.

On this clonotype itself: This may be a read error, as it is one base from a much larger clone. The chain has TRBV19 and TRBJ2-2; 7 nucleotides align to TRBD1. Germline-derived CDR1 and CDR2 are LNHDA and SQIVND (reference sequence). The CDR3 contains 13 residues. Trimming cost V 5 bases and J 10 bases; bases outside gene matches: 7. In DNA, the CDR3 is TGTGCCAGTAGTGACAGGGCGGTCGAGGAGCTGTTTTTT. Protein: CASSDRAVEELFF.

At least ten counts were recorded for this clonotype. The chain links TRBV12-3 or TRBV12-4 to TRBJ1-4; TRBD1 might be the D (6 bases). Between the trimmed V and J ends, which lost 5 bases and 6 bases, there was a span of 16 bases. The CDR3 length is 15 residues. CDR3 residues: CASSTGTRRDEKLFF. For the CDR3, the DNA is TGTGCCAGCAGTACAGGGACGAGAAGGGATGAAAAACTGTTTTTT.

This clonotype has a count of ten or more. The chain carries TRBV5-6 and TRBJ2-7, with TRBD1 as a possible D gene (6 bases). Germline assignment: CDR1 SGHDT and CDR2 YYEEEE. V lost 0 bases and J 2 bases, leaving 12 bases between the germline ends. The CDR3 loop spans 15 amino acids. The CDR3 loop reads CASSLVQGMAYEQYF. CDR3 nucleotides: TGTGCCAGCAGCTTGGTTCAGGGGATGGCCTACGAGCAGTACTTC.